The rows below give T cell receptor beta chains drawn from one sample of a study of prognosis after radiotherapy for stage I lung cancer. From the multiplex PCR reads, TCRdb called clonotypes with MiXCR, one entry per CDR3 protein. The repertoire has about 31,000 distinct CDR3 sequences, around 43% of them found once; the top ten carry 15% to 17%. The source was PBMCs, collected before or after stereotactic body radiation therapy (not recorded which). Source of these receptors: a donor over 45 with non-small cell lung cancer. Each CDR3 is given with its conserved first and last residue. Each record gives: clone size, V gene, J gene, CDR3 protein. Size tells how often a clone was seen (once, few, many) or the class of an expanded clone, and some rows leave it out.

abundance: .; v_gene: TRBV12-3/TRBV12-4; j_gene: TRBJ2-6; CDR3aa: CAGSLLRVGTSMTF
abundance: many; v_gene: TRBV3-1; j_gene: TRBJ2-5; CDR3aa: CASSQASGLETQYF
abundance: many; v_gene: TRBV11-3; j_gene: TRBJ2-3; CDR3aa: CASSSPPSDTQYF
abundance: many; v_gene: TRBV20-1; j_gene: TRBJ2-5; CDR3aa: CSASNPGSRLAGPETQYF
abundance: .; v_gene: TRBV27; j_gene: TRBJ2-1; CDR3aa: CSSCTQGYEQFF
abundance: medium-sized; v_gene: TRBV6-2/TRBV6-3; j_gene: TRBJ2-7; CDR3aa: CASSSPQAAYEQYF
abundance: many; v_gene: TRBV20-1; j_gene: TRBJ1-5; CDR3aa: CSARGDSNQPQHF
abundance: medium-sized; v_gene: TRBV27; j_gene: TRBJ1-6; CDR3aa: CASGPASYSPLHF
abundance: once; v_gene: TRBV30; j_gene: TRBJ2-1; CDR3aa: CAWSPGLGHDEQFF
abundance: medium-sized; v_gene: TRBV6-2/TRBV6-3; j_gene: TRBJ2-3; CDR3aa: CASSLSGRESDTQYF
abundance: many; v_gene: TRBV3-1; j_gene: TRBJ2-3; CDR3aa: CASSQDTLAGDTQYF
abundance: .; v_gene: TRBV5-1; j_gene: TRBJ2-2; CDR3aa: CAISPQGGLNTGELSF
abundance: many; v_gene: TRBV19; j_gene: TRBJ2-3; CDR3aa: CASSHPSGADTQYF
abundance: .; v_gene: TRBV19; j_gene: TRBJ2-2; CDR3aa: CASSRTGLGELFF
abundance: .; v_gene: TRBV6-1; j_gene: TRBJ2-1; CDR3aa: CASSEATTGSYNEQFF
abundance: .; v_gene: TRBV28; j_gene: TRBJ1-5; CDR3aa: CASSLPGQFQTQHF
abundance: many; v_gene: TRBV29-1; j_gene: TRBJ2-1; CDR3aa: CSALTSSGVGEQFF
abundance: many; v_gene: TRBV28; j_gene: TRBJ1-4; CDR3aa: CASSVDREPPTNEKLFF
abundance: once; v_gene: TRBV27; j_gene: TRBJ2-6; CDR3aa: CASSYLWAFGGPSSGDNVLTF
abundance: many; v_gene: TRBV5-5; j_gene: TRBJ1-1; CDR3aa: CASTLDSTSTEAFF
abundance: many; v_gene: TRBV19; j_gene: TRBJ2-3; CDR3aa: CASTSASRNTQYF
abundance: many; v_gene: TRBV5-5; j_gene: TRBJ2-1; CDR3aa: CASSLGVSNHNEQFF
abundance: many; v_gene: TRBV5-5; j_gene: TRBJ2-7; CDR3aa: CASSSQVRDEQYF
abundance: many; v_gene: TRBV28; j_gene: TRBJ1-2; CDR3aa: CASSTGGYGYTF
abundance: many; v_gene: TRBV19; j_gene: TRBJ1-1; CDR3aa: CASSSRDRVSEAFF
abundance: many; v_gene: TRBV6-2/TRBV6-3; j_gene: TRBJ1-1; CDR3aa: CASSSTVNTEAFF
abundance: many; v_gene: TRBV18; j_gene: TRBJ1-5; CDR3aa: CASSPPGDQPQHF
abundance: .; v_gene: TRBV5-1; j_gene: TRBJ2-5; CDR3aa: CASSLGTPWGTQYF
abundance: many; v_gene: TRBV5-1; j_gene: TRBJ1-5; CDR3aa: CASSEKTGKPQHF
abundance: many; v_gene: TRBV19; j_gene: TRBJ1-3; CDR3aa: CASSGQANSGNTIYF
abundance: .; v_gene: TRBV6-2/TRBV6-3; j_gene: TRBJ1-5; CDR3aa: CASSETGSQPQHF
abundance: .; v_gene: TRBV11-3; j_gene: TRBJ2-2; CDR3aa: CASSQLWGEAAGELFF
abundance: many; v_gene: TRBV2; j_gene: TRBJ2-3; CDR3aa: CASSEASGRAHTQYF
abundance: many; v_gene: TRBV3-1; j_gene: TRBJ1-1; CDR3aa: CASSQVGQGAEAFF
abundance: medium-sized; v_gene: TRBV12-3/TRBV12-4; j_gene: TRBJ1-5; CDR3aa: CASSDRDIKPQHF
abundance: .; v_gene: TRBV11-1; j_gene: TRBJ2-3; CDR3aa: CASSARDRESTDTRYF
abundance: many; v_gene: TRBV4-1; j_gene: TRBJ1-2; CDR3aa: CASSQDGQGSYGYTF
abundance: .; v_gene: TRBV12-3/TRBV12-4; j_gene: TRBJ2-1; CDR3aa: CAIILIAGGWDEQFF
abundance: .; v_gene: TRBV6-1; j_gene: TRBJ1-6; CDR3aa: CAISGNPNYNSPIQF
abundance: .; v_gene: TRBV2; j_gene: TRBJ1-3; CDR3aa: CASSVGRTSGNTIYF